These T cell receptor beta chains were read from a single sample in a study of T cell responses to AZD1222 COVID-19 vaccine. TCRdb's table, derived via immunoSEQ multiplex PCR, lists solely in-frame clones and lacks some. The repertoire consists of 250,000 to 300,000 clones, with almost 95% occurring once and the leading ten covering approximately 0.52%. The sample was peripheral blood, taken 28 days after the second AZD1222 dose. Receptor source: an adult who received the AZD1222 COVID-19 vaccine. CDR3s include the opening cysteine and the closing phenylalanine or tryptophan. D genes are given only for firm matches. Clone size appears in some rows only: once, few, many, or a class for an expanded clone.

TRBV2	.	TRBD1	TRBJ2-1	TGTGCCAGCAGTGAAGACCGCCAGGGGGCGCAGCTCTTC	CASSEDRQGAQLF
TRBV6-2/TRBV6-3	.	.	TRBJ1-5	TGTGCCAGCAGTGCCTCGACAGTAATCCAGCCCCAGCATTTT	CASSASTVIQPQHF
TRBV12-3/TRBV12-4	.	.	TRBJ1-5	TGTGCCAGCAGTTTGGGTCAGAATCAGCCCCAGCATTTT	CASSLGQNQPQHF
TRBV5-1	.	.	TRBJ2-2	TGCGCCAGCAGCTTGGCCACGGGACAATCGACCACCGGGGAGCTGTTTTTT	CASSLATGQSTTGELFF
TRBV11-2	.	TRBD2	TRBJ2-7	TGTGCCAGCAGCTTAGGTTTGAGGACTAGCGGTGACGAGCAGTACTTC	CASSLGLRTSGDEQYF
TRBV2	few	TRBD2	TRBJ2-2	TGTGCCAGCAAAGCCGGACTAGCGGAACTCACCGGGGAGCTGTTTTTT	CASKAGLAELTGELFF
TRBV2	.	TRBD2	TRBJ2-3	TGTGCCAGCAGAACTAGCGGGATATACACAGATACGCAGTATTTT	CASRTSGIYTDTQYF
TRBV3-1/TRBV3-2	once	.	TRBJ1-1	TGTGCCAGCAGCCAAGCATTAGAAAACACTGAAGCTTTCTTT	CASSQALENTEAFF
TRBV5-5	.	.	TRBJ1-2	TGTGCCAGCAGCCCCCAGGACGGGGTTTACTATGGCTACACCTTC	CASSPQDGVYYGYTF
TRBV5-1	.	.	TRBJ2-5	TGCGCCAGCAGCTTGGGAGGGGGACGAGAGACCCAGTACTTC	CASSLGGGRETQYF
TRBV27	.	.	TRBJ2-7	TGTGCCAGCAGTTTTAGGCCACAGGGTAGCTACGAGCAGTACTTC	CASSFRPQGSYEQYF
TRBV6-4	.	.	TRBJ1-2	TGTGCCAGCAGCTTAAGGTGGGGCGACTATGGCTACACCTTC	CASSLRWGDYGYTF
TRBV11-2	.	.	TRBJ1-2	TGTGCCAGCAGCTTAGATCGTCAATACGGCTACACCTTC	CASSLDRQYGYTF
TRBV5-1	.	.	TRBJ2-2	TGCGCCAGCAGCTTGGAGCGGTCCACCGGGGAGCTGTTTTTT	CASSLERSTGELFF
TRBV28	.	.	TRBJ2-7	TGTGCCAGCACCGCCAGGGAGTACGAGCAGTACTTC	CASTAREYEQYF
TRBV20-1	.	.	TRBJ1-1	TGCAGTGTTAAGGGGACTGAAGCTTTCTTT	CSVKGTEAFF
TRBV4-1	.	.	TRBJ1-3	TGCGCCAGCAGCCAGTCCACCAACAGGGTTTCTGGAAACACCATATATTTT	CASSQSTNRVSGNTIYF
TRBV5-1	.	.	TRBJ1-1	TGCGCCAGCAGCCGTGACCACACTGAAGCTTTCTTT	CASSRDHTEAFF
TRBV18	.	TRBD2	TRBJ2-5	TGTGCCAGCTCACCACTCGGGACTAGCGGCCAAGAGACCCAGTACTTC	CASSPLGTSGQETQYF
TRBV2	.	TRBD2	TRBJ2-3	TGTGCCAGCAGGACTAGCTCGGCGCAGTATTTT	CASRTSSAQYF
TRBV28	few	.	TRBJ1-2	TGTGCCAGCAGTTTATGGGGCGGGCGGAGGCACTATGGCTACACCTTC	CASSLWGGRRHYGYTF
TRBV4-3	.	.	TRBJ1-4	TGCGCCAGCAGCCAGGAGTTACCCGGAGGTGAAAAACTGTTTTTT	CASSQELPGGEKLFF
TRBV24-1	.	.	TRBJ1-1	TGTGCCACCAGTGATTTCCTGGGGACTGAAGCTTTCTTT	CATSDFLGTEAFF
TRBV6-6	few	.	TRBJ1-3	TGTGCCAGCAGTTCAGGTCGCTCTGGAAACACCATATATTTT	CASSSGRSGNTIYF
TRBV2	.	TRBD1	TRBJ2-2	TGTGCCAGCAGTTTGGACAGGGGTAGGGCCGGGGAGCTGTTTTTT	CASSLDRGRAGELFF
TRBV5-1	once	TRBD2	TRBJ2-7	TGCGCCAGCAGCCCCGGGGGAGGGACCTACGAGCAGTACTTC	CASSPGGGTYEQYF
TRBV10-3	.	.	TRBJ1-1	TGTGCCATCAGCAGGGGCACTGAAGCTTTCTTT	CAISRGTEAFF
TRBV5-1	.	TRBD1	TRBJ2-5	TGCGCCAGCGCCACAGGGGGCGGAGAGACCCAGTACTTC	CASATGGGETQYF
TRBV5-1	.	TRBD2	TRBJ2-1	TGCGCCAGCAGCTTGTCCAGCGGGGGGGCAGATGAGCAGTTCTTC	CASSLSSGGADEQFF
TRBV24-1	.	TRBD2	TRBJ2-7	TGTGCCACCAGTGATCCCCGGGGGGGAGGTAACTCCTACGAGCAGTACTTC	CATSDPRGGGNSYEQYF
TRBV5-1	.	.	TRBJ2-7	TGCGCCAGCAGCGTGGGACTCCCCAGCTCCTACGAGCAGTACTTC	CASSVGLPSSYEQYF
TRBV3-1/TRBV3-2	.	.	TRBJ1-2	TGTGCCAGCAGCCAAGCCCCACAGGTCTATAACTATGGCTACACCTTC	CASSQAPQVYNYGYTF
TRBV18	.	.	TRBJ2-1	TGTGCCAGCTCACCAGACAGGAATGAGCAGTTCTTC	CASSPDRNEQFF
TRBV5-1	.	.	TRBJ2-5	TGCGCCAGCAGCTTGGAGGTCCAAGAGACCCAGTACTTC	CASSLEVQETQYF
TRBV6-6	.	TRBD1	TRBJ1-2	TGTGCCAGCAGTTGGGACAGGGGAAAAGCTGGCTACACCTTC	CASSWDRGKAGYTF
TRBV7-9	.	.	TRBJ1-2	TGTGCCAGCAGCTTAGGGGGTACCTATGGCTACACCTTC	CASSLGGTYGYTF
TRBV3-1/TRBV3-2	.	.	TRBJ2-1	TGTGCCAGCAGTTCTCAACTGGGCTACAATGAGCAGTTCTTC	CASSSQLGYNEQFF
TRBV7-9	.	TRBD1	TRBJ1-2	TGTGCCAGCAGCCAAACAGGGGATCACTATGGCTACACCTTC	CASSQTGDHYGYTF
TRBV4-1	.	.	TRBJ1-3	TGCGCCAGCAGCCAAGAAAAGCTTAGCTCTGGAAACACCATATATTTT	CASSQEKLSSGNTIYF
TRBV6-2/TRBV6-3	.	.	TRBJ2-3	TGTGCCAGCAGTCCCCTCCCAGTGGAGCATACGCAGTATTTT	CASSPLPVEHTQYF
TRBV4-1	.	.	TRBJ1-1	TGCGCCAGCAGGCCAGGACGGGTGAACACTGAAGCTTTCTTT	CASRPGRVNTEAFF
TRBV18	.	.	TRBJ1-1	TGTGCCAGCTCACCCTCTACAGGGCTGAACACTGAAGCTTTCTTT	CASSPSTGLNTEAFF
TRBV29-1	.	.	TRBJ2-2	TGCAGCGGGACTTGGATCATACAGGGCACCGGGGAGCTGTTTTTT	CSGTWIIQGTGELFF
TRBV4-3	.	TRBD1	TRBJ2-7	TGCGCCAGCAGCCAGCCAGACGGACAGGTCTACGAGCAGTACTTC	CASSQPDGQVYEQYF
TRBV28	.	.	TRBJ2-3	TGTGCCAGCAGTTTCCAGCCCACTAGCACAGATACGCAGTATTTT	CASSFQPTSTDTQYF
TRBV7-2	.	.	TRBJ1-2	TGTGCCAGCAGCTTAGGGGGGCAGGGGACTCTTCCTAATGGCTACACCTTC	CASSLGGQGTLPNGYTF
TRBV10-3	.	.	TRBJ1-1	TGTGCCACACGGACGGTCGATAAAGCTTTCTTT	CATRTVDKAFF
TRBV29-1	.	TRBD2	TRBJ2-5	TGCAGCGTTGAAGATCCCCGTAAGAGCGGGAGCCAAGAGACCCAGTACTTC	CSVEDPRKSGSQETQYF
TRBV28	.	.	TRBJ1-6	TGTGCCAGCACGGGGGTTGCTTCACCCCTCCACTTT	CASTGVASPLHF
TRBV25-1	.	.	TRBJ2-7	TGTGCCAGCAGTGAAGCCTACGAGCAGTACTTC	CASSEAYEQYF